The present T cell receptor (beta chain) was sequenced within a study of blood T cell repertoires in COVID-19. Assay: immunoSEQ multiplex PCR; the TCRdb copy retains only in-frame clones and omits some. The data hold more than 200,000 clones, with 85% to 90% observed a single time. The CDR3 extends over 14 amino acids. Germline loops: CDR1 ENHRY, CDR2 SYGVKD. The V and J ends lost 6 bases and 8 bases, in that order; junction bases with no gene match: 6. Sequenced: peripheral blood. This clonotype was obtained from a man of 80 years or more with acute or convalescent COVID-19. The J gene is TRBJ2-1, the V gene TRBV10-3; TRBD2 agrees at 11 bases. The CDR3: CAIRIAGGRDEQFF. The CDR3 DNA reads as TGTGCCATCAGGATAGCGGGGGGGCGCGATGAGCAGTTCTTC.